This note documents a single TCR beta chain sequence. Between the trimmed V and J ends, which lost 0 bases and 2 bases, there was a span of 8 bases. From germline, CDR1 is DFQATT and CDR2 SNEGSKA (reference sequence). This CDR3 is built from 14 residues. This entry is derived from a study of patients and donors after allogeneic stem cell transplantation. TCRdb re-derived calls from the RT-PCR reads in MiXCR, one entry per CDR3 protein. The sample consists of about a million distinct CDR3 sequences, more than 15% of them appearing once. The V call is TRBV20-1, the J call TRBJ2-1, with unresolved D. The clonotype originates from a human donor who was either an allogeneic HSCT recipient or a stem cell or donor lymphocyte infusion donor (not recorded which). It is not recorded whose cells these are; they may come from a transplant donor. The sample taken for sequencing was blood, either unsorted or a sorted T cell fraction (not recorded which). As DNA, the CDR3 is TGCAGTGCTAGAGACCAGATGGCCTACAATGAGCAGTTCTTC. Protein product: CSARDQMAYNEQFF.